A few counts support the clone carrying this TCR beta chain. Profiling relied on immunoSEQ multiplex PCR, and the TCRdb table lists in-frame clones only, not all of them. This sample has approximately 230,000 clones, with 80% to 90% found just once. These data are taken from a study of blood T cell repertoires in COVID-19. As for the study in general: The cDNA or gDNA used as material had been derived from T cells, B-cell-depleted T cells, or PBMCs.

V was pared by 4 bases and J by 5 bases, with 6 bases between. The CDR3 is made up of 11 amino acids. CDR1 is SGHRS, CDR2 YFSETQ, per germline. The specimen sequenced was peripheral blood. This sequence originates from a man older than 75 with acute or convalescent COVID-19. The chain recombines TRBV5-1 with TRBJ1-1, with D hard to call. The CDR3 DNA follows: TGCGCCAGCAGCGGCGGGACTGAAGCTTTCTTT. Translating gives CASSGGTEAFF.